The rows below give T cell receptor beta chains drawn from one sample of a study. Produced via immunoSEQ multiplex PCR; TCRdb's table is partial and in-frame only. The table records tens of thousands of clones, approximately 95% of them present only once. Sequencing used PBMCs. Source of these receptors: a man between 40 and 49 years old with rheumatoid arthritis. Each CDR3 is given with its conserved first and last residue. D genes are given only for firm matches. Rows give clone size only sometimes, using once, few, many, or a class for an expanded clone.

TRBJ2-3 | . | TRBV24-1 | . | TGTGCCACCAGTGACACTTTAGATACGCAGTATTTT | CATSDTLDTQYF
TRBJ2-2 | TRBD2 | TRBV15 | . | TGTGCCACCAGCAGAGATTCGACTAGCGCGAACACCGGGGAGCTGTTTTTT | CATSRDSTSANTGELFF
TRBJ2-1 | TRBD2 | TRBV28 | . | TGTGCCAGCAGCCCTAGGGGCGGCGGGAGTTGGGATGAGCAGTTCTTC | CASSPRGGGSWDEQFF
TRBJ1-1 | . | TRBV28 | . | TGTGCCAGCAGTACGGCGGACACTCAGTACACTGAAGCTTTCTTT | CASSTADTQYTEAFF
TRBJ1-1 | . | TRBV13 | few | TGTGCCAGCTTCCGGGGGGGCTCCGCTATATTGAACACTGAAGCTTTCTTT | CASFRGGSAILNTEAFF
TRBJ2-3 | TRBD2 | TRBV7-3 | . | TGTGCCAGCAGCGCCGCTAGCGGGGGTTACACAGATACGCAGTATTTT | CASSAASGGYTDTQYF
TRBJ2-1 | . | TRBV21-1 | . | TGTGCCAGCAGCAAACCGGCTAGCGGGAGGGCGGGGAATGAGCAGTTCTTC | CASSKPASGRAGNEQFF
TRBJ2-2 | . | TRBV5-6 | . | TGTGCCAGCAGCTTGGACAGGAACACCGGGGAGCTGTTTTTT | CASSLDRNTGELFF
TRBJ2-3 | . | TRBV18 | . | TGTGCCAGCTCACAGGACAGTGCGCGCGATACGCAGTATTTT | CASSQDSARDTQYF
TRBJ2-5 | . | TRBV20-1 | . | TGCAGTGCTAGTGAGATCCAAGAGACCCAGTACTTC | CSASEIQETQYF
TRBJ1-1 | . | TRBV9 | . | TGTGCCAGCAGCGTAGGGTCTATATGGAACACTGAAGCTTTCTTT | CASSVGSIWNTEAFF
TRBJ2-1 | TRBD1 | TRBV7-3 | . | TGTGCCAGCAGCTTACTGGGACAGGGGGCTGGGTCCTACAATGAGCAGTTCTTC | CASSLLGQGAGSYNEQFF
TRBJ1-4 | TRBD1 | TRBV30 | . | TGTGCCTGGAGTTTCGGCCCCGACAGGGCGGAAAAACTGTTTTTT | CAWSFGPDRAEKLFF
TRBJ1-3 | TRBD1 | TRBV6-9 | . | TGTGCCAGCAGCCGGGACAGGCCTAGCTCTGGAAACACCATATATTTT | CASSRDRPSSGNTIYF
TRBJ2-1 | TRBD2 | TRBV7-8 | once | TGTGCCAGCAGCTTAGTTTCTCTGGGGCTAGCGGGAGTAGATGGTGAGCAGTTCTTC | CASSLVSLGLAGVDGEQFF
TRBJ1-2 | . | TRBV6-2/TRBV6-3 | . | TGTGCCAGCAGTTCACAGGGTCGAGAGGGCTCTAACTATGGCTACACCTTC | CASSSQGREGSNYGYTF
TRBJ2-7 | . | TRBV13 | few | TGTGCCAGCAGCTTAGAGGGGGGAGAAGGCTCCTACGAGCAGTACTTC | CASSLEGGEGSYEQYF
TRBJ2-1 | TRBD2 | TRBV2 | few | TGTGCCAGCGTCGCTAGCGGGGGGCACACAAGAAATGAGCAGTTCTTC | CASVASGGHTRNEQFF
TRBJ2-1 | . | TRBV18 | . | TGTGCCAGCTCTTCTTCGAGCGGATCACACGATGAGCAGTTCTTC | CASSSSSGSHDEQFF
TRBJ2-3 | TRBD2 | TRBV7-2 | once | TGTGCCAGCAGCTTAGTCGGGGGGATCTCTAGCACAGATACGCAGTATTTT | CASSLVGGISSTDTQYF
TRBJ2-5 | . | TRBV27 | . | TGTGCCAGCAGTTTAGGGCACCAAGAGACCCAGTACTTC | CASSLGHQETQYF
TRBJ2-1 | . | TRBV4-2 | . | TGTGCCAGCACCCAAAGGTGGCTAGCGCCCGATATGGGGTCCTACAATGAGCAGTTCTTC | CASTQRWLAPDMGSYNEQFF
TRBJ1-2 | . | TRBV11-2 | . | TGTGCCAGCAGCTTAAAAGAGTATGGCTACACCTTC | CASSLKEYGYTF
TRBJ2-5 | . | TRBV2 | . | TGTGCCAGCAGTGCAGGACACCAAGAGACCCAGTACTTC | CASSAGHQETQYF
TRBJ2-1 | . | TRBV5-5 | . | TGTGCCAGCAGCTGGCAGGAGGGACACTACAATGAGCAGTTCTTC | CASSWQEGHYNEQFF
TRBJ2-7 | . | TRBV19 | . | TGTGCCAGTAGTAACGAAGGGGGCTACGAGCAGTACTTC | CASSNEGGYEQYF
TRBJ2-7 | . | TRBV15 | . | TGTGCCACCAGCGGATCCGGGACGGACTTCTTCTCCTACGAGCAGTACTTC | CATSGSGTDFFSYEQYF
TRBJ2-1 | . | TRBV5-4 | . | TGTGCCAGCAGCTCCAGGGTGATCCCCTACAATGAGCAGTTCTTC | CASSSRVIPYNEQFF
TRBJ1-5 | . | TRBV7-9 | once | TGTGCCAGCAGCCAGGGAAATCAGCCCCAGCATTTT | CASSQGNQPQHF
TRBJ2-7 | . | TRBV28 | . | TGTGCCAGCAGTCAGGGGACGGGAGCCTACGAGCAGTACTTC | CASSQGTGAYEQYF
TRBJ2-3 | . | TRBV4-1 | once | TGCGCCAGCAGCCAAGATCGGGGGCGGGGCGATACGCAGTATTTT | CASSQDRGRGDTQYF
TRBJ2-4 | . | TRBV19 | once | TGTGCCAGTAGTATTGGGGGTTCTTTAGCCAAAAACATTCAGTACTTC | CASSIGGSLAKNIQYF
TRBJ1-2 | TRBD1 | TRBV28 | . | TGTGCCAGCAGTTTGGCGGGACAGGGGAACTATGGCTACACCTTC | CASSLAGQGNYGYTF
TRBJ1-2 | TRBD1 | TRBV5-1 | . | TGCGCCAGCAGCTTGGGCGGGACAGGGTTTGGCTACACCTTC | CASSLGGTGFGYTF
TRBJ1-2 | . | TRBV24-1 | once | TGTGCCACCAGTGATTCAGGAGAGAATGGCTACACCTTC | CATSDSGENGYTF
TRBJ1-1 | TRBD1 | TRBV11-2 | . | TGTGCCAGCAGCTCCCGGACAGGGGATCACACTGAAGCTTTCTTT | CASSSRTGDHTEAFF
TRBJ1-1 | TRBD1 | TRBV5-1 | . | TGCGCCAGCAGCTTGGAACGGACAGGGGACACTGAAGCTTTCTTT | CASSLERTGDTEAFF
TRBJ1-4 | TRBD1 | TRBV18 | . | TGTGCCAGCTCATCCGGACAGGGAGGAACTGAAAAACTGTTTTTT | CASSSGQGGTEKLFF
TRBJ1-3 | . | TRBV3-1/TRBV3-2 | . | TGTGCCAGCAGCCAAGAGACAGGAGGAGGAAACACCATATATTTT | CASSQETGGGNTIYF
TRBJ2-5 | TRBD1 | TRBV3-1/TRBV3-2 | . | TGTGCCAGCAGCTTCCGACAGGGGCAAGAGACCCAGTACTTC | CASSFRQGQETQYF
TRBJ2-2 | . | TRBV27 | . | TGTGCCAGCAGTTTATCCCCGAGGGGGACGCTGAACACCGGGGAGCTGTTTTTT | CASSLSPRGTLNTGELFF
TRBJ2-3 | . | TRBV24-1 | . | TGTGCCACCAGTGGGCGGGGAAGCACAGATACGCAGTATTTT | CATSGRGSTDTQYF
TRBJ1-2 | . | TRBV5-1 | . | TGCGCCAGCAGCTTGTTCGCGGTCAGGGAAGGGAATGGCTACACCTTC | CASSLFAVREGNGYTF
TRBJ1-4 | . | TRBV6-5 | once | TGTGCCAGCAGTTACAGCCAGGGGCCTGGTGAAAAACTGTTTTTT | CASSYSQGPGEKLFF
TRBJ2-2 | . | TRBV9 | . | TGTGCCAGCAACAATCAAAGGGGGGTCGGTACCGGGGAGCTGTTTTTT | CASNNQRGVGTGELFF
TRBJ2-7 | TRBD2 | TRBV6-6 | . | TGTGCCAGCACCCTTACTGGGCCTAGCGGCCCCGGCGAGCAGTACTTC | CASTLTGPSGPGEQYF
TRBJ2-7 | . | TRBV12-3/TRBV12-4 | . | TGTGCCAGCAGTTTCGGGGGATTCAACGAGCAGTACTTC | CASSFGGFNEQYF
TRBJ2-2 | . | TRBV18 | . | TGTGCCAGCTCACCGCCCTACACCGGGGAGCTGTTTTTT | CASSPPYTGELFF
TRBJ2-3 | . | TRBV14 | . | TGTGCCAGCAGCCGCTATGTGGGCACAGATACGCAGTATTTT | CASSRYVGTDTQYF
TRBJ1-2 | . | TRBV27 | . | TGTGCCAGCAGTCCCGAGCGAATTGGGTTCTATGGCTACACCTTC | CASSPERIGFYGYTF
TRBJ1-5 | . | TRBV14 | . | TGTGCCAGCAGCCAAGATCGGGATCAGCCCCAGCATTTT | CASSQDRDQPQHF
TRBJ2-1 | TRBD2 | TRBV7-2 | . | TGTGCCAGCAGCCCGGCTAGCGGGGCCTACAATGAGCAGTTCTTC | CASSPASGAYNEQFF
TRBJ1-2 | TRBD1 | TRBV4-3 | . | TGCGCCAGCAGCCATGACAGGGGGAACGACTATGGCTACACCTTC | CASSHDRGNDYGYTF